This entry lists 5 T cell receptor beta chains sequenced from one sample in a study of shared clonotypes between healthy human individuals. This table comes from immunoSEQ multiplex PCR, and its TCRdb copy is limited to in-frame clones, with some not included. The sample has roughly 550,000 clones, 95% to 96% seen once. Naive CD8 cells were CD45RO-negative, positively selected for CCR7, excluding terminally differentiated effector memory CD45RA+ cells. Sequenced input: naive CD8+ T cells sorted from blood. The source of these receptors is a woman aged 25 to 39 in good health.

The V and J genes are TRBV7-6 and TRBJ2-5, with 8 bases identical to TRBD2. The CDR3 extends over 15 amino acids. The junction had 5 bases not matched to a gene; V was cut back by 3 bases and J by 2 bases. The germline CDR1 and CDR2 sequences are SGHVS and FNYEAQ. CDR3 sequence: CASSFLAGFQETQYF. The DNA of the CDR3 is TGTGCCAGCAGCTTTCTAGCGGGTTTTCAAGAGACCCAGTACTTC.

The gene calls are TRBV5-5 and TRBJ2-7; 7 bases match TRBD1. This CDR3 has 15 amino acids. Germline lookup yields CDR1 SGHKS and CDR2 YYEKEE (reference sequence). Germline trimming cut 0 bases from V and 7 bases from J; bases unmatched to any gene: 10. CDR3 nucleotides: TGTGCCAGCAGCTTGGCCTACGACAGGGTTTGGGAGCAGTACTTC. Protein product: CASSLAYDRVWEQYF.

The chain employs TRBV19 and TRBJ1-1, with D maybe TRBD1 (5 bases). In germline, CDR1 is LNHDA, CDR2 SQIVND (reference sequence). There are 12 residues in the CDR3. Trimming took 7 bases from V and 0 from J, leaving 6 bases between them. DNA for the CDR3: TGTGCCAGTATAGGGGTGAACACTGAAGCTTTCTTT. Translating gives CASIGVNTEAFF.

J is TRBJ2-2 and V is TRBV7-9; no firm D call. Germline CDR1 SEHNR, CDR2 FQNEAQ (reference sequence). CDR3 length: 15 residues. Trimming took off 1 base at V and 6 bases at J, with 12 bases between the two ends. The CDR3, as DNA: TGTGCCAGCAGCTTAGGGGCCCCCGGCGCCGGGGAGCTGTTTTTT. Translating gives CASSLGAPGAGELFF.

The chain is built from TRBV6-1 and TRBJ2-1; D gene unclear. V lost 4 bases, J lost 0 bases, and 7 bases lay in between. Germline CDR1 is MNHNS and CDR2 is SASEGT. The CDR3 sequence is 14 residues long. CDR3 DNA: TGTGCCAGCAGTGGCCTGAGCTCCTACAATGAGCAGTTCTTC. It specifies CASSGLSSYNEQFF.